This T cell receptor (beta chain) is from a study of vaccination effects on CD4 cells after COVID-19. At the level of the study: Cultivation was performed at 1.5 million to 2.5 million PBMC per well with 8 to 10 IU/ml IL-2 and around 10 ug/ml peptides added. Whole-study results and caveats: No early post-infection timepoints were available in the study, which also included few convalescent patients.

For this clone: Its antigen is not identified.

TCRdb's copy holds only in-frame clones and misses some; the assay was immunoSEQ multiplex PCR. The repertoire has some 66,000 clones, around 80% of them found once; the top ten carry roughly 2.2%. The V and J ends lost 0 bases and 3 bases, in that order; junction bases with no gene match: 5. Germline V gene data show CDR1 as SGDLS and CDR2 as YYNGEE. CDR3 length equals 15 residues. Researchers isolated CD4+ T cells once approximately eleven days of culture had elapsed. As their vaccination, participants received two doses of either BNT162b2 or mRNA-1273. Researchers swapped half the medium for IL-2 medium on both days 3 and 7.

V usage is TRBV9 and J usage is TRBJ1-1; 7 nucleotides align to TRBD1. The sequences come from CD4+ T cells from PBMCs cultured without peptide, collected after COVID-19 vaccination. This receptor was taken from a human donor who received a COVID-19 vaccine. CDR3 sequence reads: CASSVVARGYTEAFF. The DNA for the CDR3 is TGTGCCAGCAGCGTAGTGGCCAGGGGGTACACTGAAGCTTTCTTT.